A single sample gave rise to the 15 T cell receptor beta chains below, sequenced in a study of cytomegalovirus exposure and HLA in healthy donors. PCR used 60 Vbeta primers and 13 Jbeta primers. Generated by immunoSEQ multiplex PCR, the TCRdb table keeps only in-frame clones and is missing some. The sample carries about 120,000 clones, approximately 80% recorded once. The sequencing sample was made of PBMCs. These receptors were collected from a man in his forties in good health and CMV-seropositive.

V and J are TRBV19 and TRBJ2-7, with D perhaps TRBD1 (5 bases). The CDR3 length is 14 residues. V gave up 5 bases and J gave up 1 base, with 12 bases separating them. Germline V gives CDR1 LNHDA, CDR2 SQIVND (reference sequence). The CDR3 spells CASSPWGSSYEQYF. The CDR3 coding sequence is TGTGCCAGTAGTCCCTGGGGCTCATCCTACGAGCAGTACTTC.

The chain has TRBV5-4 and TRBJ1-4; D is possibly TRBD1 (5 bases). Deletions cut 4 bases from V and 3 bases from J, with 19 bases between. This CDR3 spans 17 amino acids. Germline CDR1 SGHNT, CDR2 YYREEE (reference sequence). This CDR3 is CASSRTLGGASNEKLFF. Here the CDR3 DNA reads TGTGCCAGCAGCCGGACCTTGGGCGGGGCGTCTAATGAAAAACTGTTTTTT.

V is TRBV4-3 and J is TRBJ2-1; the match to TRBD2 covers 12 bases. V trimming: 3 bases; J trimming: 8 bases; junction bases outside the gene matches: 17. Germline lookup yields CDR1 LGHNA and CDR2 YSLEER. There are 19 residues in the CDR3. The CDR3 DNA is TGCGCCAGCAGCCAGGCATATTCTAGCGGGGGGGCTATTGTAGATGAGCAGTTCTTC. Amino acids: CASSQAYSSGGAIVDEQFF.

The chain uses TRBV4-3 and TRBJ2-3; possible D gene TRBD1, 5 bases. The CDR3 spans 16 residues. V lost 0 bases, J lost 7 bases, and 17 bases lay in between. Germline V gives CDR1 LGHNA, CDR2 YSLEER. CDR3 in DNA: TGCGCCAGCAGCCAAGATATCAGGGATGGGTATAATACGCAGTATTTT. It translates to CASSQDIRDGYNTQYF.

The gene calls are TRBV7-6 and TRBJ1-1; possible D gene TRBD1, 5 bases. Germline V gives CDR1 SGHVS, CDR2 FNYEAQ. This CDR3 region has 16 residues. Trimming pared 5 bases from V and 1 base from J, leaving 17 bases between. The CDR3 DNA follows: TGTGCCAGCAGCCCCCTGGCTCAGGGATCGAACACTGAAGCTTTCTTT. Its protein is CASSPLAQGSNTEAFF.

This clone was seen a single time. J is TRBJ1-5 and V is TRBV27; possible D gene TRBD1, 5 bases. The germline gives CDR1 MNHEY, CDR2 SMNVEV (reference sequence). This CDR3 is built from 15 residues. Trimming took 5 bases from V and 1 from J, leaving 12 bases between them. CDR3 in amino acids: CASSPGTVSNQPQHF. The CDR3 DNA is TGTGCCAGCAGTCCCGGGACTGTCAGCAATCAGCCCCAGCATTTT.

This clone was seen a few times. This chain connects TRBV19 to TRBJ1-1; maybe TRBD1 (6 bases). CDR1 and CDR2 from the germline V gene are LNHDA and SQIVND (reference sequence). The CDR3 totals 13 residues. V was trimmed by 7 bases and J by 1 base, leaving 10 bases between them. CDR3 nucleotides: TGTGCCAGTAATGACAGGAGGAACACTGAAGCTTTCTTT. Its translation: CASNDRRNTEAFF.

This CDR3 is CASNPDGTNQPQHF. The CDR3 bases are TGTGCCAGCAACCCGGACGGGACAAATCAGCCCCAGCATTTT. J is TRBJ1-5 and V is TRBV6-5, with TRBD1 as a possible D gene (6 bases). The V end was cut by 7 bases, the J end by 4 bases, with 14 bases between. The CDR3 length is 14 residues. CDR1 and CDR2 (germline): MNHEY, SVGAGI.

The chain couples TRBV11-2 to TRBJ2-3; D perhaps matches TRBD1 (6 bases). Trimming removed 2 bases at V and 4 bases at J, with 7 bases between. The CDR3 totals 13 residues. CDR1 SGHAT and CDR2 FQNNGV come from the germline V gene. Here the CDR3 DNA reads TGTGCCAGCAGCTTACAGGGGCCAGATACGCAGTATTTT. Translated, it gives CASSLQGPDTQYF.

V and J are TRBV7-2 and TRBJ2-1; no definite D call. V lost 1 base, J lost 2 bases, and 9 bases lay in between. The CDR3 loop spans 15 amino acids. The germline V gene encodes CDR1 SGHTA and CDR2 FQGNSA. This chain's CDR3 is CASSLGQATYNEQFF. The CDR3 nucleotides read TGTGCCAGCAGCTTAGGTCAGGCTACCTACAATGAGCAGTTCTTC.

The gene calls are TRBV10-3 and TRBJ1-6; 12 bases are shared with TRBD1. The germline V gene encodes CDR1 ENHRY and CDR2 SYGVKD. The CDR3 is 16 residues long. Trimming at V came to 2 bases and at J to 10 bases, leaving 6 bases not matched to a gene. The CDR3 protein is CAISEGGTGGYSPLHF. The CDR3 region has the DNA TGTGCCATCAGTGAGGGGGGGACAGGGGGCTACTCACCCCTCCACTTT.

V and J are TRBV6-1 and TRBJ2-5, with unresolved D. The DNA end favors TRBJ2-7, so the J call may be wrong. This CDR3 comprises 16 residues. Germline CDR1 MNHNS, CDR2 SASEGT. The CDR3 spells CASSDPPQGTTYEQYF. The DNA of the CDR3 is TGTGCCAGCAGTGACCCCCCCCAAGGAACTACCTACGAGCAGTACTTC.

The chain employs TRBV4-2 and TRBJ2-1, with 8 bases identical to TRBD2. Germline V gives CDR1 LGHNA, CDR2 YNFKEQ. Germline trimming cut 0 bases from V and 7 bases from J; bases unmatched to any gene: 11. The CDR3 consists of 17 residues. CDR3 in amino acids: CASSQDYGTSFPNEQFF. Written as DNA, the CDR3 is TGTGCCAGCAGCCAAGATTACGGGACTAGTTTTCCTAATGAGCAGTTCTTC.

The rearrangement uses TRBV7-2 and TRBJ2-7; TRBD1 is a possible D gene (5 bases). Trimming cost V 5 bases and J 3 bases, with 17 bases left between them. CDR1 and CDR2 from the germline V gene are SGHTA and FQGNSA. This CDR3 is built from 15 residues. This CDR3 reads CASSRGSYGHYEQYF. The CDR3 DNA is TGTGCCAGCAGCCGCGGCAGCTATGGACACTACGAGCAGTACTTC.

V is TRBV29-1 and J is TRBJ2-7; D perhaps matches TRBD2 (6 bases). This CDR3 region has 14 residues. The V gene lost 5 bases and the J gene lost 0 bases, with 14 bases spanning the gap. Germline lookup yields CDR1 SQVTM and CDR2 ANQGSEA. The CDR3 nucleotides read TGCAGCGTTAGTGCGGGACGGAGCTCCTACGAGCAGTACTTC. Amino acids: CSVSAGRSSYEQYF.